This T cell receptor beta chain was observed in a study of cytomegalovirus exposure and HLA in healthy donors. Study in general: According to later analysis, the same platform produced the 110 or so validation and several hundred first-cohort repertoires.

The assay was immunoSEQ multiplex PCR, and TCRdb's table has in-frame clones only and misses some. The table shows around 140,000 clones, with about 88% occurring only once. The length of the CDR3 is 13 residues. Germline assignment: CDR1 SNHLY and CDR2 FYNNEI. Between the trimmed V and J ends, which lost 3 bases and 4 bases, there was a span of 9 bases. The clonotype was recovered from a woman between 18 and 29 years old in good health and CMV-seronegative. Material: PBMCs. This rearrangement joins TRBV2 to TRBJ1-1, with D possibly being TRBD1 (5 bases). The CDR3 region is CASSDRVGTEAFF. DNA of the CDR3: TGTGCCAGCAGTGACAGGGTCGGCACTGAAGCTTTCTTT.